Listed here are 3 T cell receptor beta chains from one sample, sequenced in a study of blood T cell repertoires in COVID-19 (TCRdb year 2020). The library was built by means of the immunoSEQ multiplex PCR assay. Entries here come from immuneACCESS through TCRdb and include only in-frame sequences with V and J called. Some clones fail to appear in such tables; in the studies checked, an unresolved V gene covers under half of the shortfall, and the cause of the remainder is unknown. The sample includes 150,000 or so clones, with about 83% observed a single time. 7.5% to 9.5% of the sample is held by the ten biggest clonotypes. The sample comprised peripheral blood. These receptors were obtained from a man between 35 and 55 years old who had recovered from COVID-19.

The chain recombines TRBV27 with TRBJ1-1; D ambiguous. The V gene's germline CDR1 is MNHEY and CDR2 SMNVEV (reference sequence). V was cut by 5 bases and J by 6 bases, with 16 bases left in between. The CDR3 loop spans 14 amino acids. Here the CDR3 reads CASSPRGMVSEAFF. The DNA of the CDR3 is TGTGCCAGCAGTCCTCGAGGTATGGTTTCTGAAGCTTTCTTT.

The V and J genes are TRBV7-9 and TRBJ2-7; D is possibly TRBD2 (5 bases). The CDR3 runs to 13 residues. CDR1 and CDR2 from the germline V gene are SEHNR and FQNEAQ (reference sequence). With 10 bases removed from V and 0 bases from J, the gap between germline ends came to 13 bases. The CDR3 DNA sequence: TGTGCCACCGAGGGAACGCACTCCTACGAGCAGTACTTC. Translated, it gives CATEGTHSYEQYF.

V and J are TRBV19 and TRBJ2-1; 13 bases match TRBD2. The CDR3 is made up of 16 amino acids. Losses at the gene ends were 5 bases for V and 4 bases for J; bases not matched to a gene: 5. In germline, CDR1 is LNHDA, CDR2 SQIVND (reference sequence). The CDR3 sequence is CASSPRTSGRYNEQFF. In DNA, the CDR3 is TGTGCCAGTAGTCCAAGGACTAGCGGGAGATACAATGAGCAGTTCTTC.